This entry features one TCR beta chain sequence. Germline V gene lookup returns CDR1 LNHDA and CDR2 SQIVND (reference sequence). The CDR3 length is 15 residues. V was pared by 3 bases and J by 4 bases, with 8 bases of the junction left unmatched. The method was immunoSEQ multiplex PCR; TCRdb's version includes in-frame clones alone and lacks a portion of them. The sample includes tens of thousands of clones, 96% seen only once; the top ten take approximately 2.5%. This record comes from a study of T cell changes during pregnancy in multiple sclerosis. This specimen was CD8+ T cells from peripheral blood mononuclear cells, taken after pregnancy. The chain uses TRBV19 and TRBJ1-2; 7 nucleotides match TRBD1. The receptor was isolated from a female donor with multiple sclerosis, enrolled in a pregnancy study. CDR3 sequence (DNA): TGTGCCAGTAGTATTGCCTCAGGGGGAGGCTATGGCTACACCTTC. Protein: CASSIASGGGYGYTF. The full variable domain, rest sourced from reference TRBV19 and TRBJ1-2, is DGGITQSPKYLFRKEGQNVTLSCEQNLNHDAMYWYRQDPGQGLRLIYYSQIVNDFQKGDIAEGYSVSREKKESFPLTVTSAQKNPTAFYLCASSIASGGGYGYTFGSGTRLTVV.